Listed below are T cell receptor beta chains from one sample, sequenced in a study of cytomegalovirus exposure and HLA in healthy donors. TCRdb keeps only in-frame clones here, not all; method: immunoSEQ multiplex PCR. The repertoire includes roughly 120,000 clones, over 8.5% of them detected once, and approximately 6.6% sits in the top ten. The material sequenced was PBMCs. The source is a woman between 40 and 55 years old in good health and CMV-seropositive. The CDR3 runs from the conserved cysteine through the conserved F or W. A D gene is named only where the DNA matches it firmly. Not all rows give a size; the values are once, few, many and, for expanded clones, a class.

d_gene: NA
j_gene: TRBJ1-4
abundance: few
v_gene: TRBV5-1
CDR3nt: TGCGCCAGCAGCCCGGACAGCGGGAATAATGAAAAACTGTTTTTT
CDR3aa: CASSPDSGNNEKLFF

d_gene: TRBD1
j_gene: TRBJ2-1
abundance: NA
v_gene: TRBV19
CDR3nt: TGTGCCAGTAGGCGACAGGGGGATGAGCAGTTCTTC
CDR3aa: CASRRQGDEQFF

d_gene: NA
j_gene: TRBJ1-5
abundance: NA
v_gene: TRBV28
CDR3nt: TGTGCCAGCAGCAACAGCGGTTTGAATCAGCCCCAGCATTTT
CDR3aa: CASSNSGLNQPQHF

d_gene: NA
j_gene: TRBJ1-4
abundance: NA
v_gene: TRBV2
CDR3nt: TGTGCCAGCAGTGAGGGGGCGGCGACTAATGAAAAACTGTTTTTT
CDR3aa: CASSEGAATNEKLFF

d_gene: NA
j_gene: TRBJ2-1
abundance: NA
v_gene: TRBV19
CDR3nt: TGTGCCAGTAGTATGAGGCAGAATGAGCAGTTCTTC
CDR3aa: CASSMRQNEQFF

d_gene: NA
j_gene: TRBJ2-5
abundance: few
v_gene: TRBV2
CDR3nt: TGTGCCAGCAGTGAAGGCAGGCAAGAGACCCAGTACTTC
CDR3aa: CASSEGRQETQYF

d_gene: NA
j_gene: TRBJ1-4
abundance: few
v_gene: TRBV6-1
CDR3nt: TGTGCCAGCAGCGGTATGTTTTTT
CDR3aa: CASSGMFF

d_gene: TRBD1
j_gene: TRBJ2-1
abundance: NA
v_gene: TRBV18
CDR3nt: TGTGCCAGCTCACCACTTAGGGGACAGACCTACAATGAGCAGTTCTTC
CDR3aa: CASSPLRGQTYNEQFF

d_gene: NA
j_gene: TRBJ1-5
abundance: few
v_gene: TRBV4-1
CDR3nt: TGCGCCAGCAGCCAAAATTTGAGGAATCAGCCCCAGCATTTT
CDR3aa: CASSQNLRNQPQHF

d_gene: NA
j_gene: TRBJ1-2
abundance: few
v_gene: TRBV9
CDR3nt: TGTGCCAGCAGCCCCGAGGTGCCTGGCGCTGGCTACACCTTC
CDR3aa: CASSPEVPGAGYTF

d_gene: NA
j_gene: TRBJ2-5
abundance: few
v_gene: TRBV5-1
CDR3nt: TGCGCCAGCAGCTTGGTCGCCCGGGAGACCCAGTACTTC
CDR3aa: CASSLVARETQYF

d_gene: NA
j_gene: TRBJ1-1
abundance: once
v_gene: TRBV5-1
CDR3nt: TGCGCCAGCAGCCCGACCGGGAAGGAGAACACTGAAGCTTTCTTT
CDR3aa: CASSPTGKENTEAFF

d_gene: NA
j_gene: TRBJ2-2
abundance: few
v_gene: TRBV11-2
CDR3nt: TGTGCCAGCAGCTTTACAGGGGGGGATACCGGGGAGCTGTTTTTT
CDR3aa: CASSFTGGDTGELFF

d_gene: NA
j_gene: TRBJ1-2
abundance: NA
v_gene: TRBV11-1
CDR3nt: TGTGCCAGCAGCTCTAGAGGCCTCTATGGCTACACCTTC
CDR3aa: CASSSRGLYGYTF

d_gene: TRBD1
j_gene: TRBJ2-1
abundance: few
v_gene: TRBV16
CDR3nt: TGTGCCAGCAGCCACCCGACAGGGACAAGGGAGCAGTTCTTC
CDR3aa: CASSHPTGTREQFF

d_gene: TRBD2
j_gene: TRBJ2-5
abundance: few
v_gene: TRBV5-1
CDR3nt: TGCGCCAGCAGCTGGACTAGCGGGGCTCTCCAAGAGACCCAGTACTTC
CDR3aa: CASSWTSGALQETQYF

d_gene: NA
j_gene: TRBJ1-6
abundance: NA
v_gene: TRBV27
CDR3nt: TGTGCCAGCGCCCCTTCCCAGAGAGGTTCACCCCTCCACTTT
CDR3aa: CASAPSQRGSPLHF

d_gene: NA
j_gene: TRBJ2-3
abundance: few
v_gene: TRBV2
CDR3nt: TGTGCCAGCAGTTACAGCCTCGGAGATACGCAGTATTTT
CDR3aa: CASSYSLGDTQYF

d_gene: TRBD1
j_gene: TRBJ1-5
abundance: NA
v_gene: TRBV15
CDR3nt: TGTGCCACCAGCGGCCGGGACAGAGTCAATCAGCCCCAGCATTTT
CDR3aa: CATSGRDRVNQPQHF

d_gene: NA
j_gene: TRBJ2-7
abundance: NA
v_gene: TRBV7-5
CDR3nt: TGTGTCAGAAGCCCACATGGACACCACCCCTACGAGCAGTACTTC
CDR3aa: CVRSPHGHHPYEQYF

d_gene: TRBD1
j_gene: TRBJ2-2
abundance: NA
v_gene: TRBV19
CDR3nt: TGTGCCAGTACCTATGACAGGGGGCAGACCGGGGAGCTGTTTTTT
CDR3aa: CASTYDRGQTGELFF

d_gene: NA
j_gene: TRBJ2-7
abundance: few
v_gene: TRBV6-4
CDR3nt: TGTGCCACCCCTTCCCTCGTTCAGGGTAGGGCCAGGAGATACGAGCAGTACTTC
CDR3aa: CATPSLVQGRARRYEQYF